The 10 T cell receptor beta chains given below trace back to one sample, sequenced in a study of blood T cell repertoires in COVID-19 (TCRdb year 2020). Library preparation was by the immunoSEQ multiplex PCR assay. TCRdb holds this immuneACCESS table with in-frame rearrangements only. Some clones are missing; in checked studies, unresolved V genes explain under half, and the rest has no known cause. For this sample there are about 350,000 clones; around 90% appear just once. The ten largest clonotypes hold approximately 10% of the sample. The material sequenced was peripheral blood. The receptor set was obtained from a man in his thirties or forties with COVID-19, enrolled during active disease.

The V gene is TRBV7-2, the J gene TRBJ2-7, with 9 positions matching TRBD1. The ends lost 6 bases at V and 2 bases at J; junction bases unmatched: 8. The CDR3 has 15 amino acids. Germline assignment: CDR1 SGHTA and CDR2 FQGNSA. In nucleotides, the CDR3 is TGTGCCAGCAGTCCACAGGGGGCAATGGCCTACGAGCAGTACTTC. Translation gives CASSPQGAMAYEQYF.

The V call is TRBV4-3, the J call TRBJ1-4; the D is unclear. The germline gives CDR1 LGHNA, CDR2 YSLEER. Trimming pared 0 bases from V and 12 bases from J, leaving 23 bases between. The CDR3 has 17 residues. The CDR3 nucleotides read TGCGCCAGCAGCCAAGATAGGAATGGCCTCTTCAAGGAGGAACTGTTTTTT. Amino acid sequence: CASSQDRNGLFKEELFF.

This clone occurred a few times. V and J are TRBV4-2 and TRBJ2-3, with 11 bases identical to TRBD2. The CDR3 loop spans 19 amino acids. Unmatched junction bases numbered 11, after V lost 0 bases and J lost 3 bases. Germline CDR1 LGHNA, CDR2 YNFKEQ. The CDR3 region is CASSQDPVAGGPTTDTQYF. The DNA of the CDR3 is TGTGCCAGCAGCCAAGACCCAGTAGCGGGAGGGCCCACGACAGATACGCAGTATTTT.

The chain has TRBV9 and TRBJ2-3; D ambiguous. The germline V and J ends were trimmed by 3 bases and 2 bases, with 13 bases remaining between them. The CDR3 runs 15 residues. Germline CDR1 is SGDLS and CDR2 is YYNGEE. CDR3 sequence reads: CASSAPPWPTDTQYF. The CDR3 DNA follows: TGTGCCAGCAGCGCTCCCCCGTGGCCCACAGATACGCAGTATTTT.

The V gene is TRBV6-6, the J gene TRBJ1-5, with D possibly being TRBD1 (6 bases). Trimming took 0 bases from V and 6 from J, leaving 12 bases between them. CDR1 is MNHNY, CDR2 SVGAGI, per germline (reference sequence). This CDR3 is 15 amino acids long. CDR3 protein: CASSYSSVGAQPQHF. In DNA, the CDR3 is TGTGCCAGCAGTTACTCTTCCGTGGGGGCTCAGCCCCAGCATTTT.

This clone was observed a single time. The chain joins TRBV15 to TRBJ2-7, with D possibly being TRBD2 (7 bases). This CDR3 comprises 15 residues. Germline V CDR1 and CDR2: LNHNV, YYDKDF (reference sequence). V dropped 5 bases and J dropped 1 base, with 15 bases sitting between them. The CDR3 DNA sequence: TGTGCCACCAGCCCTACGGGGGGCGTTTCCTACGAGCAGTACTTC. This translates into CATSPTGGVSYEQYF.

The gene calls are TRBV6-5 and TRBJ1-3; a weak D match, TRBD1 (5 bases). Deletions cut 2 bases from V and 0 bases from J, with 8 bases between. CDR1 MNHEY and CDR2 SVGAGI come from the germline V gene. The CDR3 totals 15 residues. CDR3 DNA: TGTGCCAGCAGTTACGGCGGGGCCTCTGGAAACACCATATATTTT. This translates into CASSYGGASGNTIYF.

This chain uses TRBV7-9 with TRBJ1-5, with TRBD1 identical over 10 bases. Unmatched junction bases numbered 2, after V lost 5 bases and J lost 1 base. CDR1 is SEHNR and CDR2 is FQNEAQ in the germline V gene (reference sequence). CDR3 size: 15 residues. The CDR3 nucleotides are TGTGCCAGCAGCACGGGACAGGGGAGCAATCAGCCCCAGCATTTT. Residues: CASSTGQGSNQPQHF.

The chain employs TRBV11-2 and TRBJ2-7, with D uncertain. Germline lookup yields CDR1 SGHAT and CDR2 FQNNGV. The CDR3 runs to 13 residues. With 3 bases removed from V and 3 bases from J, the gap between germline ends came to 9 bases. The CDR3 reads CASSFNYFYEQYF. The CDR3 DNA reads as TGTGCCAGCAGCTTTAATTACTTCTACGAGCAGTACTTC.

This chain joins TRBV11-2 and TRBJ2-5; D uncertain. The CDR3 runs to 13 residues. The germline V and J ends were trimmed by 5 bases and 5 bases, with 12 bases remaining between them. The V gene's germline CDR1 is SGHAT and CDR2 FQNNGV. The CDR3 is CASSQDIRETQYF. The CDR3 DNA sequence: TGTGCCAGCAGCCAAGACATAAGGGAGACCCAGTACTTC.